The next 3 T cell receptor beta chains were all read from a single sample in a study of coeliac disease. TCRdb's copy holds only in-frame clones and misses some; the assay was immunoSEQ multiplex PCR. The data contain 6,000 to 7,000 clones, around 62% of them singletons. Sequencing input: lymphocytes from the gut lamina propria. These receptors all come from a man aged 60 to 75 with celiac disease on a gluten-free diet.

By its share, this clone is medium-sized. The chain uses TRBV19 and TRBJ1-5; no reliable D call. Germline CDR1 reads LNHDA; CDR2 reads SQIVND (reference sequence). The CDR3 length is 13 residues. V lost 5 bases and J lost 7, with 12 bases in between. CDR3 bases: TGTGCCAGTAGTGCCCGACGCGGACAGCCCCAGCATTTT. This encodes CASSARRGQPQHF.

The chain has TRBV5-1 and TRBJ2-5, with 9 bases lining up with TRBD1. Trimming cost V 3 bases and J 11 bases; bases outside gene matches: 14. CDR3 length: 15 residues. Germline V gene data show CDR1 as SGHRS and CDR2 as YFSETQ. The CDR3 loop is CASSYTGTGQGEQYF. In DNA form, the CDR3 reads TGCGCCAGCAGCTACACCGGGACAGGGCAGGGGGAGCAGTACTTC.

The sample holds a few counts of this clone. The CDR3 region is CASSAGAGYTF. The CDR3 DNA reads as TGTGCCAGCAGTGCCGGTGCTGGCTACACCTTC. This sequence joins TRBV6-6 and TRBJ1-2; D unresolved. Germline values: CDR1 MNHNY, CDR2 SVGAGI (reference sequence). V lost 5 bases, J lost 7 bases, and 8 bases lay in between. The CDR3 has 11 amino acids.